This T cell receptor beta chain was sequenced for a study of cytomegalovirus exposure and HLA in healthy donors. The CDR3 spans 15 residues. J was trimmed by 9 bases and V by 1 base; bases with no gene match: 6. CDR1 is MGHRA and CDR2 is YSYEKL in the germline V gene. The primer mix had 60 Vbeta and 13 Jbeta primers. Data came from immunoSEQ multiplex PCR; TCRdb stores just in-frame clones and leaves some out. The repertoire holds around 150,000 clones, with about 80% as singletons. The V and J genes are TRBV4-1 and TRBJ2-3; 11 bases are shared with TRBD2. The sample taken for sequencing was PBMCs. The TCR sequence derives from a middle-aged woman in good health and CMV-seronegative. The CDR3 nucleotides read TGCGCCAGCAGCCAAGTACTAGCGGGAGAAGACACGCAGTATTTT. Its translation is CASSQVLAGEDTQYF.